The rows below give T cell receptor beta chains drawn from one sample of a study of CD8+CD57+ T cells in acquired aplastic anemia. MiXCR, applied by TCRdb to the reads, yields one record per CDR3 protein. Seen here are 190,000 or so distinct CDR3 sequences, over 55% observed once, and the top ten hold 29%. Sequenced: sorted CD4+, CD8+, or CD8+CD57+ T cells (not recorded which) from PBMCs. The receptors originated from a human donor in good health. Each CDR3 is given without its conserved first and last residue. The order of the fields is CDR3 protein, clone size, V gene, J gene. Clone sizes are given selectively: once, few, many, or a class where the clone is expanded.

CDR3 protein: ASSEGTGNTEAF
clone size: few
V gene: TRBV7-2
J gene: TRBJ1-1

CDR3 protein: ASDSPPAGLGELF
clone size: many
V gene: TRBV6-6
J gene: TRBJ2-2

CDR3 protein: ASSIFADTQY
clone size: many
V gene: TRBV19
J gene: TRBJ2-3

CDR3 protein: ASSNDGLYSPLH
clone size: few
V gene: TRBV19
J gene: TRBJ1-6

CDR3 protein: ATSLRGITDTQY
clone size: many
V gene: TRBV15
J gene: TRBJ2-3

CDR3 protein: ASNSGVSPLH
clone size: NA
V gene: TRBV9
J gene: TRBJ1-6

CDR3 protein: ASSLGLEVHEQY
clone size: NA
V gene: TRBV5-6
J gene: TRBJ2-7

CDR3 protein: ATSDLVGLDGRETQY
clone size: few
V gene: TRBV24-1
J gene: TRBJ2-5

CDR3 protein: ASSQEAQKQF
clone size: many
V gene: TRBV4-1
J gene: TRBJ2-1

CDR3 protein: ASSLSRGSLEQY
clone size: once
V gene: TRBV7-2
J gene: TRBJ2-7

CDR3 protein: GAPLGGGWTNVLT
clone size: NA
V gene: TRBV20-1
J gene: TRBJ2-6

CDR3 protein: ASSPRDHSGNTIY
clone size: NA
V gene: TRBV9
J gene: TRBJ1-3

CDR3 protein: ASRPDGMNTEAF
clone size: many
V gene: TRBV3-1
J gene: TRBJ1-1

CDR3 protein: ASSDDGSVDEQY
clone size: NA
V gene: TRBV25-1
J gene: TRBJ2-7